These T cell receptor beta chains were read from a single sample in a study of blood T cell repertoires in COVID-19. This table comes from immunoSEQ multiplex PCR, and its TCRdb copy is limited to in-frame clones, with some not included. The table has 25,000 or so clones, 83% seen once. The specimen was peripheral blood. The receptors were gathered from an older man with active COVID-19. Both conserved end residues are part of each CDR3. D genes are given only for firm matches. Clone sizes are given selectively: once, few, many, or a class where the clone is expanded.

clone_size: -
d_call: TRBD1
cdr3_length: 14
j_call: TRBJ2-7
v_call: TRBV10-3
cdr3_nt: TGTGCCATCAGTGAGTCGGGACAGGGCTACGAGCAGTACTTC
cdr3_aa: CAISESGQGYEQYF

clone_size: -
d_call: TRBD2
cdr3_length: 14
j_call: TRBJ2-1
v_call: TRBV30
cdr3_nt: TGTGCCGGGACTAGCGGGGGGCTGTACAATGAGCAGTTCTTC
cdr3_aa: CAGTSGGLYNEQFF

clone_size: -
d_call: -
cdr3_length: 14
j_call: TRBJ1-2
v_call: TRBV7-2
cdr3_nt: TGTGCCAGCAGCCGGGGTGGAGGGGTCTATGGCTACACCTTC
cdr3_aa: CASSRGGGVYGYTF

clone_size: once
d_call: -
cdr3_length: 15
j_call: TRBJ1-4
v_call: TRBV4-2
cdr3_nt: TGTGCCAGCAGCCAAGATCGGCAGGTTAATGAAAAACTGTTTTTT
cdr3_aa: CASSQDRQVNEKLFF

clone_size: -
d_call: -
cdr3_length: 17
j_call: TRBJ2-1
v_call: TRBV19
cdr3_nt: TGTGCCAGTAGTATCTCTGGGGCGGATGTCATTGGGAATGAGCAGTTCTTC
cdr3_aa: CASSISGADVIGNEQFF

clone_size: -
d_call: TRBD1
cdr3_length: 14
j_call: TRBJ1-1
v_call: TRBV18
cdr3_nt: TGTGCCAGCTCACCCGTCGACAGGGACACTGAAGCTTTCTTT
cdr3_aa: CASSPVDRDTEAFF

clone_size: -
d_call: -
cdr3_length: 17
j_call: TRBJ2-1
v_call: TRBV15
cdr3_nt: TGTGCCACCAGCAGAGGTCGCCAGGGGATGAATTACAATGAGCAGTTCTTC
cdr3_aa: CATSRGRQGMNYNEQFF

clone_size: -
d_call: TRBD1
cdr3_length: 11
j_call: TRBJ2-5
v_call: TRBV20-1
cdr3_nt: TGCAGTGCCGGGGACAGGGAGACCCAGTACTTC
cdr3_aa: CSAGDRETQYF

clone_size: once
d_call: TRBD2
cdr3_length: 17
j_call: TRBJ2-7
v_call: TRBV28
cdr3_nt: TGTGCCAGCAGGGATTCTCTAGCGGGAGGCGGTTCGGGCGAGCAGTACTTC
cdr3_aa: CASRDSLAGGGSGEQYF

clone_size: -
d_call: -
cdr3_length: 15
j_call: TRBJ2-7
v_call: TRBV7-8
cdr3_nt: TGTGCCAGCAGCTTACGCGGGGGCGCGGCCTACGAGCAGTACTTC
cdr3_aa: CASSLRGGAAYEQYF

clone_size: -
d_call: TRBD1
cdr3_length: 14
j_call: TRBJ1-6
v_call: TRBV19
cdr3_nt: TGTGCCAGTAGAATAAAGGGGGCTTCTTCACCCCTCCACTTT
cdr3_aa: CASRIKGASSPLHF

clone_size: -
d_call: -
cdr3_length: 13
j_call: TRBJ2-1
v_call: TRBV15
cdr3_nt: TGTGCCACCAGCAGAGGGGGGGTCCATGAGCAGTTCTTC
cdr3_aa: CATSRGGVHEQFF

clone_size: medium-sized
d_call: -
cdr3_length: 15
j_call: TRBJ2-5
v_call: TRBV4-2
cdr3_nt: TGTGCCAGCAGCCAAGATGGCCGGGTTCAAGAGACCCAGTACTTC
cdr3_aa: CASSQDGRVQETQYF

clone_size: -
d_call: TRBD1
cdr3_length: 16
j_call: TRBJ1-2
v_call: TRBV15
cdr3_nt: TGTGCCACCAGCAGAGGACCGGGACAGGGCCGATATGGCTACACCTTC
cdr3_aa: CATSRGPGQGRYGYTF

clone_size: few
d_call: TRBD1
cdr3_length: 13
j_call: TRBJ1-1
v_call: TRBV28
cdr3_nt: TGTGCCAGCAGTAGGGACAGGGTAACTGAAGCTTTCTTT
cdr3_aa: CASSRDRVTEAFF

clone_size: -
d_call: -
cdr3_length: 14
j_call: TRBJ2-3
v_call: TRBV3-1/TRBV3-2
cdr3_nt: TGTGCCAGCAGCCAACTCGCGGGCACAGATACGCAGTATTTT
cdr3_aa: CASSQLAGTDTQYF

clone_size: -
d_call: -
cdr3_length: 18
j_call: TRBJ1-5
v_call: TRBV19
cdr3_nt: TGTGCCAGTAGGAAAGAAAGGACAGCTGGATATAGCAATCAGCCCCAGCATTTT
cdr3_aa: CASRKERTAGYSNQPQHF

clone_size: -
d_call: TRBD2
cdr3_length: 14
j_call: TRBJ2-3
v_call: TRBV11-3
cdr3_nt: TGTGCCAGCAGCGGGGGACTAGCAGCAGATACGCAGTATTTT
cdr3_aa: CASSGGLAADTQYF

clone_size: few
d_call: TRBD2
cdr3_length: 15
j_call: TRBJ2-1
v_call: TRBV5-6
cdr3_nt: TGTGCCAGCAGCCCACTAGCGGGAGGGATTCATGAGCAGTTCTTC
cdr3_aa: CASSPLAGGIHEQFF

clone_size: once
d_call: TRBD2
cdr3_length: 13
j_call: TRBJ2-3
v_call: TRBV10-1
cdr3_nt: TGCGCCAGCAGAATGACTAGCTCAGATACGCAGTATTTT
cdr3_aa: CASRMTSSDTQYF

clone_size: -
d_call: -
cdr3_length: 15
j_call: TRBJ2-7
v_call: TRBV9
cdr3_nt: TGTGCCAGCAGCGTATCGCCCTCAGGGGACTACGAGCAGTACTTC
cdr3_aa: CASSVSPSGDYEQYF

clone_size: -
d_call: TRBD2
cdr3_length: 14
j_call: TRBJ2-1
v_call: TRBV5-1
cdr3_nt: TGCGCCAGCAGCTTGGGCGGGGGCTACAATGAGCAGTTCTTC
cdr3_aa: CASSLGGGYNEQFF

clone_size: once
d_call: -
cdr3_length: 15
j_call: TRBJ2-5
v_call: TRBV9
cdr3_nt: TGTGCCAGCAGCGTAGCTTCTGCGTACCAAGAGACCCAGTACTTC
cdr3_aa: CASSVASAYQETQYF

clone_size: -
d_call: TRBD1
cdr3_length: 13
j_call: TRBJ1-1
v_call: TRBV11-3
cdr3_nt: TGTGCCAGCAGTCAGTCAGGGGGGACTGAAGCTTTCTTT
cdr3_aa: CASSQSGGTEAFF

clone_size: -
d_call: TRBD2
cdr3_length: 15
j_call: TRBJ2-1
v_call: TRBV19
cdr3_nt: TGTGCCAGTAGTACGCTAGCGGGGGTGGTAGGTGAGCAGTTCTTC
cdr3_aa: CASSTLAGVVGEQFF

clone_size: -
d_call: -
cdr3_length: 12
j_call: TRBJ2-7
v_call: TRBV2
cdr3_nt: TGTGCCAGCCGCTGGGGCCAGGATGAGCAGTACTTC
cdr3_aa: CASRWGQDEQYF

clone_size: -
d_call: -
cdr3_length: 13
j_call: TRBJ2-4
v_call: TRBV3-1/TRBV3-2
cdr3_nt: TGTGCCAGCAGCCCATCGATTGGGGGCCACGCTTACTTC
cdr3_aa: CASSPSIGGHAYF

clone_size: many
d_call: -
cdr3_length: 16
j_call: TRBJ1-5
v_call: TRBV2
cdr3_nt: TGTGCCAGCAGGCTTCAGGGATGGGCCAGCAATCAGCCCCAGCATTTT
cdr3_aa: CASRLQGWASNQPQHF

clone_size: once
d_call: -
cdr3_length: 14
j_call: TRBJ2-7
v_call: TRBV2
cdr3_nt: TGTGCCAGCAGGACAGGCACGGTATCCCACGAGCAGTACTTC
cdr3_aa: CASRTGTVSHEQYF

clone_size: -
d_call: TRBD2
cdr3_length: 16
j_call: TRBJ2-2
v_call: TRBV5-1
cdr3_nt: TGCGCCAGCAGTAAACTAGCGGGAGTGAACACCGGGGAGCTGTTTTTT
cdr3_aa: CASSKLAGVNTGELFF

clone_size: -
d_call: -
cdr3_length: 15
j_call: TRBJ2-1
v_call: TRBV5-1
cdr3_nt: TGCGCCAGCAGCTTGTTCGGTACAGGGAGCGGTGAGCAGTTCTTC
cdr3_aa: CASSLFGTGSGEQFF

clone_size: once
d_call: TRBD1
cdr3_length: 16
j_call: TRBJ1-2
v_call: TRBV13
cdr3_nt: TGTGCCAGCAGCGACTCCGGGACAGGGGGCGCCTATGGCTACACCTTC
cdr3_aa: CASSDSGTGGAYGYTF

clone_size: -
d_call: -
cdr3_length: 13
j_call: TRBJ1-2
v_call: TRBV5-4
cdr3_nt: TGTGCCAGCAGCCCACAGGGAGACTATGGCTACACCTTC
cdr3_aa: CASSPQGDYGYTF

clone_size: -
d_call: -
cdr3_length: 13
j_call: TRBJ1-1
v_call: TRBV11-2
cdr3_nt: TGTGCCAGCAGCTGGGATCAGGGGTTGGTGGCTTTCTTT
cdr3_aa: CASSWDQGLVAFF

clone_size: -
d_call: TRBD2
cdr3_length: 15
j_call: TRBJ2-3
v_call: TRBV5-4
cdr3_nt: TGTGCCAGCAGCCGACCGGGACTAGGGACAGATACGCAGTATTTT
cdr3_aa: CASSRPGLGTDTQYF

clone_size: -
d_call: -
cdr3_length: 14
j_call: TRBJ2-5
v_call: TRBV18
cdr3_nt: TGTGCCAGCTCACCGGGTTGGGGGGAAGAGACCCAGTACTTC
cdr3_aa: CASSPGWGEETQYF

clone_size: -
d_call: -
cdr3_length: 17
j_call: TRBJ2-4
v_call: TRBV21-1
cdr3_nt: TGTGCCAGCAACGCACCCACAGGGGTCTCCGCCAAAAACATTCAGTACTTC
cdr3_aa: CASNAPTGVSAKNIQYF

clone_size: -
d_call: -
cdr3_length: 18
j_call: TRBJ2-2
v_call: TRBV19
cdr3_nt: TGTGCCAGTAGTATAACTCTTTCTATACAGAGGAACACCGGGGAGCTGTTTTTT
cdr3_aa: CASSITLSIQRNTGELFF

clone_size: -
d_call: TRBD1
cdr3_length: 14
j_call: TRBJ2-7
v_call: TRBV11-3
cdr3_nt: TGTGCCAGCAGCTCGGGACAGGGAACCTACGAGCAGTACTTC
cdr3_aa: CASSSGQGTYEQYF

clone_size: -
d_call: TRBD1
cdr3_length: 19
j_call: TRBJ2-4
v_call: TRBV5-8
cdr3_nt: TGTGCCAGCAACATCTTACAGGGGGGCCGAAAATTGGCCAAAAACATTCAGTACTTC
cdr3_aa: CASNILQGGRKLAKNIQYF

clone_size: -
d_call: TRBD1
cdr3_length: 15
j_call: TRBJ1-4
v_call: TRBV5-5
cdr3_nt: TGTGCCAGCAGCTCACGGGACAGATCTAATGAAAAACTGTTTTTT
cdr3_aa: CASSSRDRSNEKLFF

clone_size: -
d_call: -
cdr3_length: 13
j_call: TRBJ2-2
v_call: TRBV12-3/TRBV12-4
cdr3_nt: TGTGCCAGCAGTTTCGCGGACACCGGGGAGCTGTTTTTT
cdr3_aa: CASSFADTGELFF

clone_size: -
d_call: -
cdr3_length: 14
j_call: TRBJ2-7
v_call: TRBV4-1
cdr3_nt: TGCGCCAGCAGCCAACAGGACTACTCCTACGAGCAGTACTTC
cdr3_aa: CASSQQDYSYEQYF

clone_size: -
d_call: TRBD2
cdr3_length: 15
j_call: TRBJ2-7
v_call: TRBV28
cdr3_nt: TGTGCCAGCAGCCCCGCTAGCGGGAGTACCTACGAGCAGTACTTC
cdr3_aa: CASSPASGSTYEQYF

clone_size: -
d_call: -
cdr3_length: 14
j_call: TRBJ1-4
v_call: TRBV3-1/TRBV3-2
cdr3_nt: TGTGCCAGCAGCGTACGGACAGTTAATGAAAAACTGTTTTTT
cdr3_aa: CASSVRTVNEKLFF

clone_size: -
d_call: TRBD2
cdr3_length: 16
j_call: TRBJ2-1
v_call: TRBV18
cdr3_nt: TGTGCCAGCTCACCGACTAGCGGGGGCCCCTACAATGAGCAGTTCTTC
cdr3_aa: CASSPTSGGPYNEQFF

clone_size: once
d_call: TRBD1
cdr3_length: 14
j_call: TRBJ2-7
v_call: TRBV6-5
cdr3_nt: TGTGCCAGCTCGACGGGACAGGGCCGCTACGAGCAGTACTTC
cdr3_aa: CASSTGQGRYEQYF

clone_size: once
d_call: -
cdr3_length: 14
j_call: TRBJ1-4
v_call: TRBV7-2
cdr3_nt: TGTGCCAGCACCCGGGGTTTGTCTAATGAAAAACTGTTTTTT
cdr3_aa: CASTRGLSNEKLFF

clone_size: once
d_call: TRBD2
cdr3_length: 21
j_call: TRBJ2-1
v_call: TRBV6-1
cdr3_nt: TGTGCCAGCAGTGAAAAGGTTGGGCTAGCGGGATTCTACAACTCCTACAATGAGCAGCTCTTC
cdr3_aa: CASSEKVGLAGFYNSYNEQLF

clone_size: -
d_call: TRBD1
cdr3_length: 16
j_call: TRBJ1-1
v_call: TRBV6-5
cdr3_nt: TGTGCCAGCAGTTCCTACCTGACAGGGGGCGGCACTGAAGCTTTCTTT
cdr3_aa: CASSSYLTGGGTEAFF

clone_size: -
d_call: TRBD2
cdr3_length: 15
j_call: TRBJ2-1
v_call: TRBV5-1
cdr3_nt: TGCGCCAGCAGCTTGGTGGCTAGCGGGGTAAATGAGCAGTTCTTC
cdr3_aa: CASSLVASGVNEQFF

clone_size: -
d_call: TRBD2
cdr3_length: 15
j_call: TRBJ2-1
v_call: TRBV6-4
cdr3_nt: TGTGCCAGCAGTCATCACGGCGGGAGCAACAATGAGCAGTTCTTC
cdr3_aa: CASSHHGGSNNEQFF

clone_size: -
d_call: -
cdr3_length: 16
j_call: TRBJ1-1
v_call: TRBV3-1/TRBV3-2
cdr3_nt: TGTGCCAGCAGCCCGTATAGGGGGGGGCAGAACACTGAAGCTTTCTTT
cdr3_aa: CASSPYRGGQNTEAFF

clone_size: -
d_call: TRBD1
cdr3_length: 13
j_call: TRBJ1-2
v_call: TRBV7-6
cdr3_nt: TGTGCCAGCAGCCAGACAGGGTTGGCTGGCTACACCTTC
cdr3_aa: CASSQTGLAGYTF

clone_size: few
d_call: -
cdr3_length: 15
j_call: TRBJ1-5
v_call: TRBV6-5
cdr3_nt: TGTGCCAGCAGCCGACAGAAAGGAAGCAATCAGCCCCAGCATTTT
cdr3_aa: CASSRQKGSNQPQHF